This entry describes one TCR beta chain. The target antigen is unknown. This sample was included in a study of T cell repertoires in cytomegalovirus infection. On the study more broadly: Shared public TCR beta signatures pointed to both CMV infection and a matching HLA type. The study, taken as a whole, reports: Adding up the frequency of public TCR beta families identified people who carried CMV plus the relevant HLA.

The CDR3 consists of 21 residues. J gave up 4 bases and V 4 bases, and 18 bases lay outside the gene matches. Germline-derived CDR1 and CDR2 are SGHVT and SQSDAQ. Each CDR3 protein gets one entry after TCRdb re-called the reads with MiXCR. Here the sample spans around 740,000 distinct CDR3 sequences, roughly 36% being singletons. The specimen sequenced was PBMCs. The chain joins TRBV7-4 to TRBJ2-5; 16 positions agree with TRBD2. The clonotype originates from a human donor in good health (CMV status not recorded). Some clones in this sample may be carry-over from other donors' samples. Here the CDR3 DNA reads TGTGCCAGCAGCTCGCCGGGACTAGCGGGAGGGCCTTCAGCAGGGGGAGAGACCCAGTACTTC. Its translation is CASSSPGLAGGPSAGGETQYF.